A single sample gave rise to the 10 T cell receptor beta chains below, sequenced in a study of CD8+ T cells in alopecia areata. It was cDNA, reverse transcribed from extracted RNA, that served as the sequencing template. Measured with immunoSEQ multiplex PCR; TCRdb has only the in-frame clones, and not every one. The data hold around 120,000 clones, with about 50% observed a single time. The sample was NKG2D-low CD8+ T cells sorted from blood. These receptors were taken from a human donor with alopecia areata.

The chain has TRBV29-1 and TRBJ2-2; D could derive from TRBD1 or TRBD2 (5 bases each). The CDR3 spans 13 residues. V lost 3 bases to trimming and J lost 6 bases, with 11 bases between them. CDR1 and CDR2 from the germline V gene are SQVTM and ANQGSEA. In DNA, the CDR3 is TGCAGCGTTGAGTGGCAGGGAGCCGGGGAGCTGTTTTTT. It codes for CSVEWQGAGELFF.

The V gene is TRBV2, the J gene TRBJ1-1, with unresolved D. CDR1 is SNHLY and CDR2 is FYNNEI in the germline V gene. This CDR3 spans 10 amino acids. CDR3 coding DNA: TGTGCGCGACTCGATACTGAAGCTTTCTTT. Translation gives CARLDTEAFF.

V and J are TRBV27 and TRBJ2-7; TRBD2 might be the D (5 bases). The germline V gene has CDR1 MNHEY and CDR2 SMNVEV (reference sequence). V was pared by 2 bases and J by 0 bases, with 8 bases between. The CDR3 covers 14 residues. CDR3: CASSLNRDSYEQYF. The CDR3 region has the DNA TGTGCCAGCAGTTTAAACCGGGACTCCTACGAGCAGTACTTC.

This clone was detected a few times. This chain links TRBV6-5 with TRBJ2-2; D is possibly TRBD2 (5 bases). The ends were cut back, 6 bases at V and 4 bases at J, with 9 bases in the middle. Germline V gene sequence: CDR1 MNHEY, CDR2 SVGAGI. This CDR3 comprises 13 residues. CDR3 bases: TGTGCCAGCAGCCTCGGGATCACCGGGGAGCTGTTTTTT. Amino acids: CASSLGITGELFF.

CDR3 in amino acids: CSVKGAAVSGELFF. In DNA, the CDR3 is TGCAGCGTTAAGGGGGCCGCCGTGTCCGGGGAGCTGTTTTTT. This chain connects TRBV29-1 to TRBJ2-2, with 7 nucleotides matching TRBD1. Germline CDR1 and CDR2: SQVTM and ANQGSEA. V lost 5 bases and J lost 6; bases outside the gene matches: 9. CDR3 length: 14 residues.

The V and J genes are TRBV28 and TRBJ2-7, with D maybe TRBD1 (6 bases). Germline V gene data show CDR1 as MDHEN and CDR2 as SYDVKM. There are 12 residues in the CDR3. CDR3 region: CASGEGGYEQYF. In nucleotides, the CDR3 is TGTGCGTCAGGGGAAGGAGGCTACGAGCAGTACTTC.

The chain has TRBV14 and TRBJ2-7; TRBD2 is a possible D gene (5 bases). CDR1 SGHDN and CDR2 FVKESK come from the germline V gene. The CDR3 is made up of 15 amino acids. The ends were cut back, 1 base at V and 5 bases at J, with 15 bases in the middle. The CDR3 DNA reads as TGTGCCAGCAGCCAAGGCATGTCGTCGAGGGACGAGCAGTACTTC. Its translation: CASSQGMSSRDEQYF.

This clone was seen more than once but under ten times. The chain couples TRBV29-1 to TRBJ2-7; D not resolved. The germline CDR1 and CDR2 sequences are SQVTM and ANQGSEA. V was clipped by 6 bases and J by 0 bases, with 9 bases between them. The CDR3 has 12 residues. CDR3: CSVSLSSYEQYF. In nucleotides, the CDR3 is TGCAGCGTGAGTTTGAGCTCCTACGAGCAGTACTTC.

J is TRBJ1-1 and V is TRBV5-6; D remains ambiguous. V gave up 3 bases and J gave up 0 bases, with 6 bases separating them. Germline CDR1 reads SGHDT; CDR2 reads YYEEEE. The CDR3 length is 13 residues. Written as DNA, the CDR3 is TGTGCCAGCAGCTCTGACCTGAACACTGAAGCTTTCTTT. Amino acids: CASSSDLNTEAFF.

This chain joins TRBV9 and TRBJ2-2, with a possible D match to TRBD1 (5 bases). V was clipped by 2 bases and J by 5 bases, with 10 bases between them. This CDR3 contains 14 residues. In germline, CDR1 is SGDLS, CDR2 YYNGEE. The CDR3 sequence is CASSVGTGTGELFF. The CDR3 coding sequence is TGTGCCAGCAGCGTGGGTACAGGAACCGGGGAGCTGTTTTTT.